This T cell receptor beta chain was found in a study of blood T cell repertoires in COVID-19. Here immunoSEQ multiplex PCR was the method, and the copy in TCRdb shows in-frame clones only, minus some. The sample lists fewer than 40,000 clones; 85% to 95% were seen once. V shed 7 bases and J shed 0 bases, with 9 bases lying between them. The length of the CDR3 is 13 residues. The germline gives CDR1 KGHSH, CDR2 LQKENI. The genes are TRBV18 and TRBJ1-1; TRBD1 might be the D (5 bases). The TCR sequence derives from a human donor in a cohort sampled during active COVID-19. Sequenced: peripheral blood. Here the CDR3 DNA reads TGTGCCAGCTTGACGGACATGAACACTGAAGCTTTCTTT. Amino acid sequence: CASLTDMNTEAFF.